A single sample gave rise to the 18 T cell receptor beta chains below, sequenced in a study of human T cells and chemical hapten exposure. Time point of the sample: patch test 2, 6 weeks after DPC sensitization. Specified treatment: therapeutic diphenylcyclopropenone sensitization with weekly scalp DPC. TCRdb analysed the RACE reads with MiXCR anew, one entry per CDR3 protein. The table lists tens of thousands of distinct CDR3 sequences, about a tenth of them singletons. The material was whole blood, obtained in connection with sensitization to the hapten diphenylcyclopropenone (DPC). The receptors shown here come from a woman in her forties or fifties with alopecia areata. Some clones in this sample may be carry-over from other donors' samples.

This clonotype was detected a few times. This rearrangement joins TRBV14 to TRBJ1-1; 7 nucleotides align to TRBD1. The CDR3 runs 15 residues. CDR1 is SGHDN, CDR2 FVKESK, per germline. V shed 4 bases, J shed 5 bases, and the junction held 10 bases outside the gene matches. CDR3 nucleotide sequence: TGTGCCAGCAGCCCTCTGACAGGGCGAGGTACTGAAGCTTTCTTT. This codes for CASSPLTGRGTEAFF. Variable domain in full (rest from reference TRBV14 and TRBJ1-1): EAGVTQFPSHSVIEKGQTVTLRCDPISGHDNLYWYRRVMGKEIKFLLHFVKESKQDESGMPNNRFLAERTGGTYSTLKVQPAELEDSGVYFCASSPLTGRGTEAFFGQGTRLTVV.

This clonotype was observed a handful of times. The rearrangement uses TRBV18 and TRBJ2-1, with 8 bases aligning to TRBD2. Germline V CDR1 and CDR2: KGHSH, LQKENI. V lost 5 bases to trimming and J lost 8 bases; unmatched junction nucleotides: 20. The CDR3 is 18 residues long. The CDR3 sequence: CASSSEGGGAGEGYEQFF. In nucleotides, the CDR3 is TGTGCCAGCTCATCGGAAGGAGGGGGAGCGGGAGAAGGGTATGAGCAGTTCTTC.

This clonotype was counted only a few times. The chain carries TRBV15 and TRBJ1-1; D ambiguous. The germline CDR1 and CDR2 sequences are LNHNV and YYDKDF (reference sequence). There are 13 residues in the CDR3. V lost 0 bases and J 1 base, leaving 3 bases between the germline ends. The CDR3 region is CATSRETNTEAFF. The CDR3 nucleotides are TGTGCCACCAGCAGAGAGACGAACACTGAAGCTTTCTTT.

This clonotype has a handful of counts. The chain recombines TRBV20-1 with TRBJ2-3, with 7 nucleotides matching TRBD1. The CDR3 extends over 14 amino acids. Trimming cost V 6 bases and J 8 bases; bases outside gene matches: 14. CDR1 and CDR2 from the germline V gene are DFQATT and SNEGSKA (reference sequence). CDR3 in DNA: TGCAGTGCCGTAAAGACAGGGTTGAGGGGTACGCAGTATTTT. Translating it yields CSAVKTGLRGTQYF.

The genes are TRBV6-4 and TRBJ1-4; D is unresolved. CDR3 length: 14 amino acids. Per the germline V gene, CDR1 is MRHNA and CDR2 is SNTAGT. Trimming removed 6 bases from V and 5 bases from J, with 13 bases in between. The CDR3 spells CASSPIRGNEKLFF. CDR3 coding DNA: TGTGCCAGCAGCCCGATCCGGGGAAATGAAAAACTGTTTTTT.

The chain has TRBV5-4 and TRBJ2-7, with 9 bases matching TRBD1. Germline lookup yields CDR1 SGHNT and CDR2 YYREEE (reference sequence). V shed 5 bases and J 3 bases; nucleotides not matched to a gene: 3. The CDR3 covers 13 residues. The CDR3 nucleotides read TGTGCCAGCAGTTTGACAGGGGGCTACGAGCAGTACTTC. Its translation: CASSLTGGYEQYF. The full variable domain, with the rest looked up from reference TRBV5-4 and TRBJ2-7, is ETGVTQSPTHLIKTRGQQVTLRCSSQSGHNTVSWYQQALGQGPQFIFQYYREEENGRGNFPPRFSGLQFPNYSSELNVNALELDDSALYLCASSLTGGYEQYFGPGTRLTVT.

At least ten counts were recorded for this clonotype. The chain carries TRBV20-1 and TRBJ1-6; tentatively, D is TRBD1 (5 bases). Germline V gene lookup returns CDR1 DFQATT and CDR2 SNEGSKA (reference sequence). There are 15 residues in the CDR3. Deletions cut 4 bases from V and 7 bases from J, with 17 bases between. CDR3 loop: CSATEVGQGNSPLHF. For the CDR3, the DNA is TGCAGTGCTACCGAAGTAGGGCAGGGAAATTCACCCCTCCACTTT.

This chain connects TRBV10-2 to TRBJ2-1, with 16 bases fitting TRBD2. The length of the CDR3 is 15 residues. CDR1 is WSHSY, CDR2 SAAADI, per germline. J was trimmed by 8 bases and V by 8 bases; bases with no gene match: 6. The CDR3 loop is CASWGLAGGTDEQFF. The CDR3 DNA follows: TGCGCCAGCTGGGGACTAGCGGGAGGGACGGATGAGCAGTTCTTC.

This clonotype has a count of ten or more. This chain links TRBV7-2 with TRBJ2-7; the D gene is possibly TRBD1 (6 bases). This CDR3 region has 15 residues. Trimming took 0 bases from V and 1 from J, leaving 10 bases between them. Looked up from germline, CDR1 is SGHTA and CDR2 is FQGNSA. In DNA, the CDR3 is TGTGCCAGCAGCTTAGCAGCAGGGGAGTCCTACGAGCAGTACTTC. Translation gives CASSLAAGESYEQYF. The variable domain in full, completed from reference TRBV7-2 and TRBJ2-7, reads GAGVSQSPSNKVTEKGKDVELRCDPISGHTALYWYRQSLGQGLEFLIYFQGNSAPDKSGLPSDRFSAERTGGSVSTLTIQRTQQEDSAVYLCASSLAAGESYEQYFGPGTRLTVT.

This clonotype was recorded a few times. The chain links TRBV7-3 to TRBJ2-3; D ambiguous. CDR1 is SGHTA, CDR2 FQGTGA, per germline. This CDR3 is built from 12 residues. The V end was cut by 1 base, the J end by 8 bases, with 7 bases between. The CDR3 sequence: CASSLRGGTQYF. CDR3 DNA: TGTGCCAGCAGCTTAAGGGGTGGTACGCAGTATTTT.

At least ten counts were recorded for this clonotype. This chain connects TRBV11-2 to TRBJ2-2; TRBD1 or TRBD2 may be the D gene (5 bases each). The CDR3 runs 16 residues. V was shortened by 5 bases and J by 3 bases, with 16 bases between the two germline ends. CDR1 and CDR2 from the germline V gene are SGHAT and FQNNGV. The CDR3 DNA sequence: TGTGCCAGCAGCACCGGGACGATCGAGGACACCGGGGAGCTGTTTTTT. This codes for CASSTGTIEDTGELFF.

This clonotype turned up a few times. The V call is TRBV2, the J call TRBJ2-1; D possibly corresponds to TRBD2 (5 bases). CDR1 is SNHLY, CDR2 FYNNEI, per germline. The CDR3 is 14 amino acids. Trimming removed 5 bases from V and 1 base from J, with 9 bases in between. The CDR3 region is CASSPSMSYNEQFF. The CDR3 region has the DNA TGTGCCAGCAGTCCTAGCATGTCCTACAATGAGCAGTTCTTC.

As to this clonotype: This sequence may be a read error, since a much larger clone differs from it by one base. The gene calls are TRBV27 and TRBJ2-1; TRBD2 matches 9 bases. Germline V lookup: CDR1 MNHEY, CDR2 SMNVEV (reference sequence). The CDR3 consists of 17 residues. CDR3 bases: TGTGCCAGCAGTTTTGCCTCGAGTAGCGGGAGTACAAATGGGCAGTTCTTC. It specifies CASSFASSSGSTNGQFF.

This clonotype was observed at least ten times. The CDR3 DNA sequence: TGCAGCGTGGGCAATAACAGGGGGCACGGCTACACCTTC. Its protein is CSVGNNRGHGYTF. The V call is TRBV29-1, the J call TRBJ1-2; 9 nucleotides line up with TRBD1. J was trimmed by 8 bases and V by 6 bases; bases with no gene match: 10. Germline CDR1 and CDR2: SQVTM and ANQGSEA. CDR3 length: 13 residues.

This clonotype has at least ten counts. This rearrangement joins TRBV5-1 to TRBJ2-7; 7 nucleotides agree with TRBD2. The germline CDR1 and CDR2 sequences are SGHRS and YFSETQ. Unmatched junction bases numbered 10, after V lost 3 bases and J lost 4 bases. The CDR3 totals 15 residues. The CDR3 region has the DNA TGCGCCAGCAGCTCCCTCGGCGGGAGCAGTTACGAGCAGTACTTC. Translation: CASSSLGGSSYEQYF.

This clonotype was seen at least ten times. The chain recombines TRBV29-1 with TRBJ1-2; D call uncertain. Looked up from germline, CDR1 is SQVTM and CDR2 is ANQGSEA. The CDR3 has 12 residues. Trimming pared 0 bases from V and 11 bases from J, leaving 13 bases between. This CDR3 is CSVEDWSNLYTF. DNA of the CDR3: TGCAGCGTTGAAGATTGGTCAAACCTTTACACCTTC.

This clonotype was picked up many times. The chain combines TRBV7-9 with TRBJ1-1, with D perhaps matching TRBD1 (5 bases). Trimming removed 1 base at V and 0 bases at J, with 15 bases between. CDR3 length: 17 residues. From germline, CDR1 is SEHNR and CDR2 FQNEAQ (reference sequence). The CDR3 region is CASSLGQGRGLNTEAFF. CDR3 nucleotide sequence: TGTGCCAGCAGCTTAGGGCAGGGAAGAGGTCTGAACACTGAAGCTTTCTTT.

In this sample, this clonotype turned up many times. The V call is TRBV18, the J call TRBJ1-5, with D uncertain. The CDR3 contains 14 residues. Trimming pared 3 bases from V and 4 bases from J, leaving 10 bases between. Germline loops: CDR1 KGHSH, CDR2 LQKENI. The CDR3 sequence: CASSPGMSNQPQHF. Here the CDR3 DNA reads TGTGCCAGCTCACCGGGGATGTCAAATCAGCCCCAGCATTTT.